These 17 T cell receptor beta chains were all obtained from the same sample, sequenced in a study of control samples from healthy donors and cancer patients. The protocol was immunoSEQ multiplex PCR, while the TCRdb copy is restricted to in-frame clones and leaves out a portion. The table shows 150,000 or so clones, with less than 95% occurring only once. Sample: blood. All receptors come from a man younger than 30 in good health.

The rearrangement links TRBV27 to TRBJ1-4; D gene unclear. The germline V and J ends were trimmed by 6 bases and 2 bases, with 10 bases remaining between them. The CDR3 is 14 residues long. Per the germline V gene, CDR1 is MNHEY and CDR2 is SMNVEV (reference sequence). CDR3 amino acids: CASSRGRTNEKLFF. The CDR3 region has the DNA TGTGCCAGCAGCCGTGGGCGGACTAATGAAAAACTGTTTTTT.

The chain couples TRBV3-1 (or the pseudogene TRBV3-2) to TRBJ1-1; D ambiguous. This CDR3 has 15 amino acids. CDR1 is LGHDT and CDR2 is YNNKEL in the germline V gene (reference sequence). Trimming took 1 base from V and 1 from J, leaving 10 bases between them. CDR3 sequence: CASSQARTGNTEAFF. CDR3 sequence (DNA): TGTGCCAGCAGCCAAGCTAGGACTGGGAACACTGAAGCTTTCTTT.

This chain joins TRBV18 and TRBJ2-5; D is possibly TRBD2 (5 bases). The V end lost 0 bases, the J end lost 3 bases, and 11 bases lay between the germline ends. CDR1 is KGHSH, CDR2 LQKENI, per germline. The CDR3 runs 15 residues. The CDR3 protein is CASSPPVVTKETQYF. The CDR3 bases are TGTGCCAGCTCACCACCCGTCGTGACTAAAGAGACCCAGTACTTC.

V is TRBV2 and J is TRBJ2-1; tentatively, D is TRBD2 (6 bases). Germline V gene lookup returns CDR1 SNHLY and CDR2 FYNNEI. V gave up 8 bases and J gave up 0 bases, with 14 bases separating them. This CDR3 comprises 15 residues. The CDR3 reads CASGAGYSSYNEQFF. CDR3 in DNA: TGTGCCAGCGGGGCGGGGTACAGCTCCTACAATGAGCAGTTCTTC.

The CDR3 here is CASSLTLLGLNYGYTF. The CDR3, as DNA: TGTGCCAGCAGCTTAACCCTGCTGGGCCTTAACTATGGCTACACCTTC. The chain has TRBV11-2 and TRBJ1-2; D not certain. Trimming took off 2 bases at V and 1 base at J, with 14 bases between the two ends. This CDR3 comprises 16 residues. Germline V gene sequence: CDR1 SGHAT, CDR2 FQNNGV.

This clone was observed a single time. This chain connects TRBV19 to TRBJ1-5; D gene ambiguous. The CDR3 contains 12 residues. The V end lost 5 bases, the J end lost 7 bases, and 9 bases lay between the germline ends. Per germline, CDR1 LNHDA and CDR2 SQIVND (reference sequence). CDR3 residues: CASSAGRQPQHF. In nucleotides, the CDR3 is TGTGCCAGTAGTGCCGGGCGGCAGCCCCAGCATTTT.

The CDR3 DNA is TGTGCCAGCAGTTTAATCCAGGACGGCACTGAAGCTTTCTTT. It translates to CASSLIQDGTEAFF. The V and J genes are TRBV28 and TRBJ1-1, with no clear D. This CDR3 is built from 14 residues. From germline, CDR1 is MDHEN and CDR2 SYDVKM. Trimming stripped 2 bases from V and 4 bases from J, with 11 bases between.

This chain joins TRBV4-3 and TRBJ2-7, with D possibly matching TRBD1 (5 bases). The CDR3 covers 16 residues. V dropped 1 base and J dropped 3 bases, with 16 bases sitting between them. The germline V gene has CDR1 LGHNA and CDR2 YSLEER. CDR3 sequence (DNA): TGCGCCAGCAGCCAAGGGAGCACAGGAGTCCTCTACGAGCAGTACTTC. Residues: CASSQGSTGVLYEQYF.

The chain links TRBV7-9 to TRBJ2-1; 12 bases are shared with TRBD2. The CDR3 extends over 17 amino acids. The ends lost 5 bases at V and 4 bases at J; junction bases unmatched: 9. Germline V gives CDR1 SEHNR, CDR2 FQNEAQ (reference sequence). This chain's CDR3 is CASSPRLTSGGYNEQFF. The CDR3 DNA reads TGTGCCAGCAGCCCACGCCTGACTAGCGGGGGTTACAATGAGCAGTTCTTC. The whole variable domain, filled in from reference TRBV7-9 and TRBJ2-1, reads DTGVSQNPRHKITKRGQNVTFRCDPISEHNRLYWYRQTLGQGPEFLTYFQNEAQLEKSRLLSDRFSAERPKGSFSTLEIQRTEQGDSAMYLCASSPRLTSGGYNEQFFGPGTRLTVL.

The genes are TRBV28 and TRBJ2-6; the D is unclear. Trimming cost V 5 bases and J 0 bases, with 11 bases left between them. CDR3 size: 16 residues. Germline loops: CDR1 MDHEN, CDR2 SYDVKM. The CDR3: CASSPVVPSGANVLTF. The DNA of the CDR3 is TGTGCCAGCAGTCCCGTTGTACCCTCTGGGGCCAACGTCCTGACTTTC.

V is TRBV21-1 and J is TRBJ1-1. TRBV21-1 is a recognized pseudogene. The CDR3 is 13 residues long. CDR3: CARIVGSNTEAFF. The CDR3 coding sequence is TGTGCCAGGATAGTCGGGTCGAACACTGAAGCTTTCTTT.

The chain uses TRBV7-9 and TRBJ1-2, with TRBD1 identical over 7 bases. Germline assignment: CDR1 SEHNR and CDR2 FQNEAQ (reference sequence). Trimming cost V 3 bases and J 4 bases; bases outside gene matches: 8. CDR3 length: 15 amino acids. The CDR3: CASSFAGQQFYGYTF. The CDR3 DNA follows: TGTGCCAGCAGCTTCGCGGGACAGCAATTCTATGGCTACACCTTC.

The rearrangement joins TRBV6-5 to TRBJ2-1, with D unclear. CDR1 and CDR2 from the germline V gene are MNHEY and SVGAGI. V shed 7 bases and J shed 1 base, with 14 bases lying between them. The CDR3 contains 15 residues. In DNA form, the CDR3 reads TGTGCCAGCAAAGACTTAAAATGGTCCTACAATGAGCAGTTCTTC. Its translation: CASKDLKWSYNEQFF.

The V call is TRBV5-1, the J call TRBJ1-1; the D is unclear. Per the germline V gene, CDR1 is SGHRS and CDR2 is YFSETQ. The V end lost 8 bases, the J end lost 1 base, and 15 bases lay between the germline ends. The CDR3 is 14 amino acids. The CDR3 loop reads CASKTTGENTEAFF. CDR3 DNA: TGCGCCAGTAAAACAACCGGGGAGAACACTGAAGCTTTCTTT.

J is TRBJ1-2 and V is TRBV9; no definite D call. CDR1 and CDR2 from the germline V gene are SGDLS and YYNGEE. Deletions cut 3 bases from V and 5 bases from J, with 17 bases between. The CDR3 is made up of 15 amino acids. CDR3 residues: CASSAASSRDYGYTF. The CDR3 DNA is TGTGCCAGCAGCGCCGCTTCTTCTCGGGATTATGGCTACACCTTC.

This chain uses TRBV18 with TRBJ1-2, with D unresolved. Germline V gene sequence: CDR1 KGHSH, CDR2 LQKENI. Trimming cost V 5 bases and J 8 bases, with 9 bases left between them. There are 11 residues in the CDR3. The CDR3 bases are TGTGCCAGCTCAGAAACGGGGGGCTACACCTTC. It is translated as CASSETGGYTF.

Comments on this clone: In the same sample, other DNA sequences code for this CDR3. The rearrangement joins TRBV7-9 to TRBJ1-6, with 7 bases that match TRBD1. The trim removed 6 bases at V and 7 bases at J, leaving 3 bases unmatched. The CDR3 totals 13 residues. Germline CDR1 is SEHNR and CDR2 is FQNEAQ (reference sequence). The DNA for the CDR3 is TGTGCCAGCAGTCAGGGGGGGAATTCACCCCTCCACTTT. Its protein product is CASSQGGNSPLHF.